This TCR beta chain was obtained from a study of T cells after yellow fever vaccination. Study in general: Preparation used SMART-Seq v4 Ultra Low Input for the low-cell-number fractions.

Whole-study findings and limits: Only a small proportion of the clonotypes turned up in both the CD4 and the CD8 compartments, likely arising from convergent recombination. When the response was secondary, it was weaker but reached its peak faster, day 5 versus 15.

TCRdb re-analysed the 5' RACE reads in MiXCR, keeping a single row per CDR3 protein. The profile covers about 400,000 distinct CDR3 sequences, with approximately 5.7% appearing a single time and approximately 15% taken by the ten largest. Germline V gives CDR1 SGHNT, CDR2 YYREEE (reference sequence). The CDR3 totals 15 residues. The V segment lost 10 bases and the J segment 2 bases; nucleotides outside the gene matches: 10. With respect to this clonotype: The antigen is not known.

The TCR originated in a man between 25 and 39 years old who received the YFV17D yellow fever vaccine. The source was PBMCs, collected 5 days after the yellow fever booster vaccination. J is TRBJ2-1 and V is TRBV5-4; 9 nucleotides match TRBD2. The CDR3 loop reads CAASAGGDTYNEQFF. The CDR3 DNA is TGTGCCGCTTCCGCGGGGGGGGATACCTACAATGAGCAGTTCTTC.